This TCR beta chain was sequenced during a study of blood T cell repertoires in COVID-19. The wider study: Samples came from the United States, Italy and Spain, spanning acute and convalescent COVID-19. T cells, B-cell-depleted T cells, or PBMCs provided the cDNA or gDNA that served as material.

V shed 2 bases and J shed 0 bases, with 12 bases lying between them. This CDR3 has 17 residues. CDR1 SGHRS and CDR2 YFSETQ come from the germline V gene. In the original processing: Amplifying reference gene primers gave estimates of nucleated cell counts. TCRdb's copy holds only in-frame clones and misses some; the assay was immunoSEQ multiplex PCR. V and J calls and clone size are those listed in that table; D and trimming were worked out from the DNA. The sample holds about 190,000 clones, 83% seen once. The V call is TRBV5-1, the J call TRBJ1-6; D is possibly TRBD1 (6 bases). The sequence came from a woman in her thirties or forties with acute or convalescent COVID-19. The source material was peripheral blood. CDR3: CASSLQGPSSYNSPLHF. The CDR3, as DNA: TGCGCCAGCAGCTTACAGGGACCAAGCTCCTATAATTCACCCCTCCACTTT.